Shown below are 19 T cell receptor beta chains from a single sample sequenced in a study of OX40 agonist ivuxolimab in advanced cancers. Produced via immunoSEQ multiplex PCR; TCRdb's table is partial and in-frame only. The sample has approximately 70,000 clones, approximately 91% seen once; the top ten hold around 0.29%. Sequenced here: CD4+ or CD8+ T cells sorted from blood, sampled in a trial of the OX40 agonist ivuxolimab. Receptors originate from an adult with an advanced solid tumor such as melanoma, head and neck, liver or kidney cancer.

The chain is built from TRBV29-1 and TRBJ2-3; 9 bases line up with TRBD2. CDR1 and CDR2 (germline): SQVTM, ANQGSEA. This CDR3 has 13 residues. After removal of 5 bases from V and 4 bases from J, the junction contained 4 bases not matched to a gene. The CDR3 DNA sequence: TGCAGCGTTTTAGCGGGAGACTCAGATACGCAGTATTTT. Its translation: CSVLAGDSDTQYF.

The chain uses TRBV7-2 and TRBJ2-1; D might be TRBD2 (6 bases). The germline V and J ends were trimmed by 4 bases and 6 bases, with 16 bases remaining between them. Germline CDR1 is SGHTA and CDR2 is FQGNSA. The CDR3 consists of 15 residues. The CDR3 coding sequence is TGTGCCAGCAGCTCCGGGACTGGCCGGGGCAATGAGCAGTTCTTC. It specifies CASSSGTGRGNEQFF.

As concerns this clone: Sequence at one end of the junction differs from germline and may be a read error. The rearrangement uses TRBV10-2 and TRBJ2-1, with no clear D. CDR3 size: 15 residues. The germline gives CDR1 WSHSY, CDR2 SAAADI. This chain's CDR3 is CASRRTSPSHNEQFF. The CDR3 DNA reads TGCGCCAGCAGAAGGACCTCCCCCTCCCACAATGAGCAGTTCTTC.

V gene TRBV11-2 combines with J gene TRBJ2-5, with D unclear. Germline V gene data show CDR1 as SGHAT and CDR2 as FQNNGV. Between the trimmed V and J ends, which lost 1 base and 2 bases, there was a span of 5 bases. This CDR3 spans 13 amino acids. The CDR3 protein is CASSLVRQETQYF. CDR3 nucleotides: TGTGCCAGCAGCTTAGTAAGGCAAGAGACCCAGTACTTC.

Here the CDR3 reads CASRIPSRQETQYF. Here the CDR3 DNA reads TGCGCCAGCCGAATTCCTAGCAGGCAAGAGACCCAGTACTTC. The chain is built from TRBV5-1 and TRBJ2-5; D possibly corresponds to TRBD2 (5 bases). The length of the CDR3 is 14 residues. Trimming shortened V by 7 bases and J by 2 bases, and 15 bases separated the two germline ends. Per germline, CDR1 SGHRS and CDR2 YFSETQ.

In DNA form, the CDR3 reads TGTGCCAGCAGCTACGTTCAGGGATTCGAGCAGTACTTC. It yields the protein CASSYVQGFEQYF. The V gene is TRBV11-2, the J gene TRBJ2-7; tentative D call: TRBD1 (5 bases). The V and J ends lost 4 bases and 6 bases respectively, with 13 bases between them. Germline CDR1 SGHAT, CDR2 FQNNGV. The CDR3 spans 13 residues.

The sample holds one count of this clone. The rearrangement links TRBV28 to TRBJ1-1; D is possibly TRBD1 (5 bases). CDR1 and CDR2 (germline): MDHEN, SYDVKM. This CDR3 is 13 amino acids long. V dropped 5 bases and J dropped 0 bases, with 7 bases sitting between them. The CDR3 sequence: CASSKTVNTEAFF. In DNA form, the CDR3 reads TGTGCCAGCAGTAAGACAGTGAACACTGAAGCTTTCTTT. The variable domain in full, with the rest retrieved from reference TRBV28 and TRBJ1-1, is DVKVTQSSRYLVKRTGEKVFLECVQDMDHENMFWYRQDPGLGLRLIYFSYDVKMKEKGDIPEGYSVSREKKERFSLILESASTNQTSMYLCASSKTVNTEAFFGQGTRLTVV.

The chain links TRBV7-9 to TRBJ1-2; TRBD1 is a possible D gene (5 bases). Germline V gene sequence: CDR1 SEHNR, CDR2 FQNEAQ (reference sequence). CDR3 length: 12 residues. V lost 2 bases, J lost 9 bases, and 10 bases lay in between. The CDR3 sequence is CASSLRDLSYTF. CDR3 sequence (DNA): TGTGCCAGCAGCTTAAGGGACTTAAGCTACACCTTC.

V usage is TRBV5-1 and J usage is TRBJ2-1; D is unresolved. Trimming stripped 0 bases from V and 5 bases from J, with 9 bases between. The CDR3 has 14 amino acids. Looked up from germline, CDR1 is SGHRS and CDR2 is YFSETQ. The CDR3 sequence is CASSLVPDHNEQFF. In nucleotides, the CDR3 is TGCGCCAGCAGCTTGGTTCCAGACCACAATGAGCAGTTCTTC.

Here the CDR3 DNA reads TGTGCCAGCAGTTCCCCCCGGACAGGGGGACACGAGCAGTACTTC. It encodes CASSSPRTGGHEQYF. The genes are TRBV6-5 and TRBJ2-7; 10 bases agree with TRBD1. The CDR3 is 15 amino acids. Germline V gene sequence: CDR1 MNHEY, CDR2 SVGAGI. V was clipped by 4 bases and J by 5 bases; unmatched bases: 8.

The V gene is TRBV5-1, the J gene TRBJ2-1, with 8 bases lining up with TRBD1. The CDR3 runs to 14 residues. V trimming: 0 bases; J trimming: 9 bases; junction bases outside the gene matches: 5. The germline V gene has CDR1 SGHRS and CDR2 YFSETQ. CDR3 in amino acids: CASSLGSGGIEQFF. In nucleotides, the CDR3 is TGCGCCAGCAGCTTGGGGTCAGGGGGCATTGAGCAGTTCTTC. The variable domain in full, completed from reference TRBV5-1 and TRBJ2-1, reads KAGVTQTPRYLIKTRGQQVTLSCSPISGHRSVSWYQQTPGQGLQFLFEYFSETQRNKGNFPGRFSGRQFSNSRSEMNVSTLELGDSALYLCASSLGSGGIEQFFGPGTRLTVL.

The chain employs TRBV10-3 and TRBJ2-1; 7 positions agree with TRBD2. This CDR3 has 13 amino acids. Germline assignment: CDR1 ENHRY and CDR2 SYGVKD. J was trimmed by 4 bases and V by 6 bases; bases with no gene match: 3. The CDR3 loop reads CAIRGREYNEQFF. The CDR3 DNA is TGTGCCATCAGGGGGAGGGAGTACAATGAGCAGTTCTTC.

This clone turned up a few times. The chain employs TRBV7-2 and TRBJ2-5; D ambiguous. CDR3 length: 11 amino acids. Trimming stripped 4 bases from V and 4 bases from J, with 4 bases between. CDR1 is SGHTA and CDR2 is FQGNSA in the germline V gene. The CDR3 region has the DNA TGTGCCAGCAGCTCTAGAGAGACCCAGTACTTC. It translates to CASSSRETQYF.

This rearrangement joins TRBV11-2 to TRBJ2-5; the match to TRBD1 covers 7 bases. This CDR3 contains 16 residues. J lost 6 bases, V lost 0 bases, and 10 bases had no gene match. CDR1 SGHAT and CDR2 FQNNGV come from the germline V gene. The CDR3 loop is CASSLDPRTGLKTQYF. Here the CDR3 DNA reads TGTGCCAGCAGCTTAGATCCGCGGACAGGTTTGAAGACCCAGTACTTC.

V gene TRBV19 combines with J gene TRBJ1-5; D gene uncertain. The CDR3 totals 15 residues. V was trimmed by 6 bases and J by 3 bases, leaving 15 bases between them. Germline values: CDR1 LNHDA, CDR2 SQIVND (reference sequence). CDR3 loop: CASRTRGGFNQPQHF. The CDR3, as DNA: TGTGCCAGTAGGACTCGCGGAGGATTCAATCAGCCCCAGCATTTT.

The chain joins TRBV11-1 to TRBJ2-3; perhaps TRBD2 as D (6 bases). This CDR3 has 12 amino acids. V was clipped by 3 bases and J by 9 bases, with 10 bases between them. CDR1 SGHAT and CDR2 FQDESV come from the germline V gene (reference sequence). The CDR3 reads CASSLGGRTQYF. CDR3 nucleotides: TGTGCCAGCAGCTTGGGGGGTCGGACGCAGTATTTT.

This CDR3 reads CASGSAGRTYNEQFF. CDR3 sequence (DNA): TGTGCTAGTGGATCTGCGGGACGAACCTACAATGAGCAGTTCTTC. The chain combines TRBV12-5 with TRBJ2-1; perhaps TRBD2 as D (6 bases). Trimming shortened V by 6 bases and J by 2 bases, and 14 bases separated the two germline ends. This CDR3 contains 15 residues. CDR1 LGHNT and CDR2 FRNRAP come from the germline V gene.

The gene calls are TRBV18 and TRBJ2-7, with TRBD2 matching over 7 bases. The germline V gene has CDR1 KGHSH and CDR2 LQKENI. The CDR3 runs to 15 residues. After removal of 3 bases from V and 2 bases from J, the junction contained 7 bases not matched to a gene. The CDR3 sequence is CASSPPLAATYEQYF. In DNA form, the CDR3 reads TGTGCCAGCTCACCCCCTCTAGCGGCTACCTACGAGCAGTACTTC.

This clone was counted once. The J gene is TRBJ2-5, the V gene TRBV10-2, with 8 positions matching TRBD2. V gave up 0 bases and J gave up 6 bases; unmatched junction bases: 9. The CDR3 has 16 residues. The germline V gene encodes CDR1 WSHSY and CDR2 SAAADI. The CDR3 region is CASSESSSGYGKTQYF. CDR3 coding DNA: TGCGCCAGCAGTGAGTCGTCTAGCGGGTACGGAAAGACCCAGTACTTC.